A single sample is the source of the 27 T cell receptor beta chains below, sequenced in a study of T cell repertoires in cytomegalovirus infection. TCRdb re-called the reads with MiXCR, one entry per CDR3 protein. Of roughly 350,000 distinct CDR3 sequences detected, nearly 35% appear once; the ten largest clones hold 13%. The antigens these receptors bind are not known. The material sequenced was cultured PBMCs, taken from culture after CMV antigen stimulation. All receptors come from a human donor in good health (CMV status not recorded). Some clones in this sample may be carry-over from other donors' samples.

This clonotype turned up a few times. The V call is TRBV7-2, the J call TRBJ1-5, with D perhaps TRBD1 (6 bases). V was pared by 1 base and J by 0 bases, with 13 bases between. The CDR3 is 17 residues long. The germline gives CDR1 SGHTA, CDR2 FQGNSA. CDR3 amino acids: CASSLVGTRYSNQPQHF. CDR3 DNA: TGTGCCAGCAGCTTAGTGGGGACACGCTATAGCAATCAGCCCCAGCATTTT. The whole variable domain, remainder taken from reference TRBV7-2 and TRBJ1-5, is GAGVSQSPSNKVTEKGKDVELRCDPISGHTALYWYRQSLGQGLEFLIYFQGNSAPDKSGLPSDRFSAERTGGSVSTLTIQRTQQEDSAVYLCASSLVGTRYSNQPQHFGDGTRLSIL.

In this sample, this clonotype turned up a few times. The genes are TRBV28 and TRBJ2-7, with a tentative D call TRBD1 (6 bases). Germline CDR1 and CDR2: MDHEN and SYDVKM. The V end lost 3 bases, the J end lost 6 bases, and 9 bases lay between the germline ends. The CDR3 contains 12 residues. The CDR3 is CASSFGGREQYF. In nucleotides, the CDR3 is TGTGCCAGCAGTTTTGGGGGCCGCGAGCAGTACTTC.

The chain uses TRBV7-3 and TRBJ1-2; 7 nucleotides agree with TRBD1. CDR3 size: 16 residues. CDR1 is SGHTA, CDR2 FQGTGA, per germline. Trimming took 4 bases from V and 1 from J; bases not matched to a gene: 9. The CDR3 DNA reads TGTGCCAGCAGCTCATCGACAGGGCAGCTTAACTATGGCTACACCTTC. Amino acids: CASSSSTGQLNYGYTF. Filled out from reference TRBV7-3 and TRBJ1-2, the complete variable domain reads GAGVSQTPSNKVTEKGKYVELRCDPISGHTALYWYRQSLGQGPEFLIYFQGTGAADDSGLPNDRFFAVRPEGSVSTLKIQRTERGDSAVYLCASSSSTGQLNYGYTFGSGTRLTVV.

This clonotype was detected a few times. The chain couples TRBV7-3 to TRBJ2-2; TRBD2 aligns across 7 bases. This CDR3 is 16 amino acids long. V dropped 0 bases and J dropped 0; count of bases not matched to a gene: 1. The germline CDR1 and CDR2 sequences are SGHTA and FQGTGA. The CDR3 here is CASSLTGGTNTGELFF. For the CDR3, the DNA is TGTGCCAGCAGCTTAACGGGAGGGACGAACACCGGGGAGCTGTTTTTT.

The genes are TRBV7-8 and TRBJ2-1; TRBD2 matches 9 bases. V was clipped by 2 bases and J by 0 bases; unmatched bases: 23. The germline gives CDR1 SGHVS, CDR2 FQNEAQ. The CDR3 is 23 residues long. Written as DNA, the CDR3 is TGTGCCAGCAGCTTAACCCCTGACAGAAGACTAGCGGAGAAGGCGAGCTCCTACAATGAGCAGTTCTTC. Translated: CASSLTPDRRLAEKASSYNEQFF.

The rearrangement joins TRBV19 to TRBJ1-2, with unresolved D. The germline gives CDR1 LNHDA, CDR2 SQIVND (reference sequence). The length of the CDR3 is 13 residues. V shed 7 bases and J shed 3 bases, with 12 bases lying between them. Here the CDR3 DNA reads TGTGCCAGTATTCGCGAGGTAGACTATGGCTACACCTTC. This codes for CASIREVDYGYTF.

Only a few counts were recorded for this clonotype. The chain couples TRBV6-1 to TRBJ2-5; tentatively, D is TRBD1 or TRBD2 (5 bases each). Germline CDR1 is MNHNS and CDR2 is SASEGT. The CDR3 runs 14 residues. Trimming left V 6 bases short and J 1 base short, with 12 bases between. The CDR3 nucleotides read TGTGCCAGCAGCTACGGGACGGCCCAAGAGACCCAGTACTTC. Its protein is CASSYGTAQETQYF.

This chain joins TRBV10-3 and TRBJ2-3; TRBD2 matches at 9 bases. Per the germline V gene, CDR1 is ENHRY and CDR2 is SYGVKD. V lost 6 bases and J lost 1; bases outside the gene matches: 5. The CDR3 runs 15 residues. As DNA, the CDR3 is TGTGCCATCAGCGGGGGACTAGCCGGCACAGATACGCAGTATTTT. Translating gives CAISGGLAGTDTQYF.

The chain is built from TRBV7-2 and TRBJ1-5; D may be TRBD1 (6 bases). This CDR3 has 15 residues. Trimming took 2 bases from V and 2 from J, leaving 10 bases between them. From germline, CDR1 is SGHTA and CDR2 FQGNSA. CDR3 loop: CASSLQQGGNQPQHF. The CDR3 nucleotides are TGTGCCAGCAGCTTACAACAGGGAGGCAATCAGCCCCAGCATTTT.

As concerns this clonotype: This is likely a read error, given that the CDR3 carries no conserved phenylalanine or tryptophan at its end. The gene calls are TRBV29-1 and TRBJ2-1; D unclear. The CDR3 runs to 13 residues. V was pared by 4 bases and J by 7 bases, with 14 bases between. Per germline, CDR1 SQVTM and CDR2 ANQGSEA. The CDR3 loop is CSVGKGFGNEQFL. For the CDR3, the DNA is TGCAGCGTTGGAAAGGGTTTCGGAAATGAGCAGTTCCTC.

The table lists this clonotype with many counts. The chain carries TRBV7-2 and TRBJ2-7, with D possibly matching TRBD1 (6 bases). Germline V gene lookup returns CDR1 SGHTA and CDR2 FQGNSA. CDR3 length: 13 amino acids. The germline V and J ends were trimmed by 5 bases and 3 bases, with 11 bases remaining between them. The CDR3 loop reads CASSRTGFYEQYF. The CDR3 region has the DNA TGTGCCAGCAGCCGAACAGGGTTCTACGAGCAGTACTTC.

The chain employs TRBV6-6 and TRBJ1-4; D is ambiguous. Deletions cut 5 bases from V and 0 bases from J, with 13 bases between. Per germline, CDR1 MNHNY and CDR2 SVGAGI (reference sequence). The CDR3 has 16 residues. The CDR3, as DNA: TGTGCCAGCAGTGCCAGAGTACTTACAACTAATGAAAAACTGTTTTTT. Residues: CASSARVLTTNEKLFF.

The chain couples TRBV20-1 to TRBJ2-3, with 14 bases that match TRBD2. V trimming: 1 base; J trimming: 10 bases; junction bases outside the gene matches: 16. The CDR3 is 18 amino acids. The germline V gene has CDR1 DFQATT and CDR2 SNEGSKA (reference sequence). The CDR3 DNA reads as TGCAGTGCTAGAGCGACTAGCGGGAGGGCCTGGACGCCCCTTCCGCAGTATTTT. Translation gives CSARATSGRAWTPLPQYF.

This clonotype was seen more than once but under ten times. This chain links TRBV28 with TRBJ1-1; 7 bases map to TRBD1. The CDR3 loop spans 13 amino acids. V was pared by 4 bases and J by 7 bases, with 6 bases of the junction left unmatched. Germline V gene sequence: CDR1 MDHEN, CDR2 SYDVKM. The CDR3 DNA sequence: TGTGCCAGCAGTTCGGGACAGATTATTGAAGCTTTCTTT. Protein product: CASSSGQIIEAFF.

The chain has TRBV7-2 and TRBJ1-1; no firm D call. Germline V gene sequence: CDR1 SGHTA, CDR2 FQGNSA. V was shortened by 0 bases and J by 3 bases, with 11 bases between the two germline ends. CDR3 length: 15 residues. The CDR3: CASSLAESAYTEAFF. CDR3 sequence (DNA): TGTGCCAGCAGCTTAGCGGAATCGGCGTACACTGAAGCTTTCTTT.

This clonotype was counted between two and nine times. The genes are TRBV4-3 and TRBJ1-5, with TRBD1 matching 9 bases. This CDR3 is 17 amino acids long. Germline-derived CDR1 and CDR2 are LGHNA and YSLEER. V lost 0 bases to trimming and J lost 4 bases; unmatched junction nucleotides: 7. In DNA, the CDR3 is TGCGCCAGCAGCCAAGATCGGGGACAGGGAAGAAATCAGCCCCAGCATTTT. Its translation is CASSQDRGQGRNQPQHF.

The chain uses TRBV12-3 or TRBV12-4 and TRBJ1-6, with 7 nucleotides matching TRBD1. V shed 5 bases, J shed 9 bases, and the junction held 4 bases outside the gene matches. The CDR3 has 13 residues. CDR3 sequence reads: CASSARTGSPLHF. CDR3 in DNA: TGTGCCAGCAGTGCGCGGACAGGTTCACCCCTCCACTTT.

A few counts support this clonotype. The chain uses TRBV11-2 and TRBJ2-4; TRBD2 is a possible D gene (6 bases). V was cut by 1 base and J by 6 bases, with 16 bases left in between. The CDR3 length is 16 residues. CDR1 is SGHAT, CDR2 FQNNGV, per germline. In DNA form, the CDR3 reads TGTGCCAGCAGCTTAGTTGGGACCGCCGGGGGAAACATTCAGTACTTC. As protein: CASSLVGTAGGNIQYF.

The sample holds a few counts of this clonotype. The chain links TRBV27 to TRBJ1-2; the D gene is possibly TRBD1 (5 bases). V dropped 6 bases and J dropped 4 bases, with 15 bases sitting between them. This CDR3 is 14 amino acids long. The germline V gene has CDR1 MNHEY and CDR2 SMNVEV (reference sequence). The CDR3 DNA sequence: TGTGCCAGCAGGCGATTCGACAGATTCTATGGCTACACCTTC. Translated: CASRRFDRFYGYTF.

The chain combines TRBV7-6 with TRBJ2-5, with D perhaps assigned TRBD1 or TRBD2 (5 bases each). Trimming took off 5 bases at V and 5 bases at J, with 12 bases between the two ends. The CDR3 is 13 residues long. Germline V lookup: CDR1 SGHVS, CDR2 FNYEAQ. The CDR3 region is CASSRDGPETQYF. Here the CDR3 DNA reads TGTGCCAGCAGCCGGGACGGACCGGAGACCCAGTACTTC.

This clonotype came up a few times. J is TRBJ2-1 and V is TRBV19; no clear D gene. Germline lookup yields CDR1 LNHDA and CDR2 SQIVND (reference sequence). CDR3 length: 11 amino acids. With 1 base removed from V and 9 bases from J, the gap between germline ends came to 4 bases. CDR3 coding DNA: TGTGCCAGTAGTATAGGAGTTGAGCAGTTCTTC. Protein: CASSIGVEQFF.

Here the CDR3 reads CASSRTSANTDTQYF. The CDR3 coding sequence is TGTGCCAGCAGCCGGACTAGCGCGAACACAGATACGCAGTATTTT. The chain recombines TRBV7-3 with TRBJ2-3; 9 bases fit TRBD2. CDR1 and CDR2 (germline): SGHTA, FQGTGA. This CDR3 is 15 amino acids long. With V trimmed by 5 bases and J by 2 bases, 5 bases remained unmatched.

This chain connects TRBV10-2 to TRBJ2-7; D unclear. The CDR3 consists of 12 residues. Trimming stripped 5 bases from V and 6 bases from J, with 11 bases between. CDR1 WSHSY and CDR2 SAAADI come from the germline V gene. CDR3 loop: CASSQYTSEQYV. CDR3 bases: TGCGCCAGCAGTCAATATACCTCCGAGCAGTACGTC.

This clonotype was recorded once. The chain links TRBV4-3 to TRBJ2-7, with D possibly TRBD1 on 5 matching bases. Germline V gene lookup returns CDR1 LGHNA and CDR2 YSLEER. The ends were cut back, 0 bases at V and 6 bases at J, with 9 bases in the middle. This CDR3 spans 13 amino acids. For the CDR3, the DNA is TGCGCCAGCAGCCAAGATCTAGGGGTCGAGCAGTACTTC. This encodes CASSQDLGVEQYF.

The CDR3 nucleotides are TGCAGAGCTCAGACAGGGAGAAACACTGAAGCTTTCTTT. As protein: CRAQTGRNTEAFF. The chain is built from TRBV20-1 and TRBJ1-1, with 7 bases identical to TRBD1. Germline V lookup: CDR1 DFQATT, CDR2 SNEGSKA (reference sequence). The CDR3 runs to 13 residues.

The chain combines TRBV2 with TRBJ1-4; TRBD1 agrees at 7 bases. Germline CDR1 SNHLY, CDR2 FYNNEI. The CDR3 totals 14 residues. V trimming: 4 bases; J trimming: 6 bases; junction bases outside the gene matches: 5. The CDR3 DNA follows: TGTGCCAGCAGTGGGACAGGCAATTATGAAAAACTGTTTTTT. Translated, it gives CASSGTGNYEKLFF.

This chain links TRBV19 with TRBJ1-6; the D gene is possibly TRBD1 (5 bases). The CDR3 spans 14 residues. Per germline, CDR1 LNHDA and CDR2 SQIVND (reference sequence). V was pared by 7 bases and J by 10 bases, with 17 bases between. This chain's CDR3 is CASTSTGGVSPLHF. The CDR3 DNA reads as TGTGCCAGTACATCGACTGGGGGTGTATCACCCCTCCACTTT.